This is a list of T cell receptor beta chains from one sample in a study of blood T cell repertoires in COVID-19. Sequenced by immunoSEQ multiplex PCR; TCRdb stores in-frame clones only, minus some. The data show around 150,000 clones, with approximately 84% seen just once and roughly 2% held by the top ten. Material for sequencing was peripheral blood. These receptors originate from a man aged 70-80 years with acute or convalescent COVID-19. Both conserved end residues are part of each CDR3. The order of the fields is V gene, D gene, CDR3 protein. A D gene is named only where the DNA matches it firmly.

TRBV6-5	.	CAAVQGGTGELFF
TRBV9	TRBD2	CASSVAGGGPTGELFF
TRBV7-9	.	CASSSTPTGPYEQYF
TRBV7-9	.	CASSLDSGNVLTF
TRBV7-2	TRBD2	CASGLAGELEQYF
TRBV19	.	CASSFGSRILDYGYTF
TRBV24-1	TRBD1	CATSDWTGAYTGELFF
TRBV11-3	TRBD2	CASSLASGSAGQFF
TRBV7-2	TRBD1	CASSSSPGTGAQHF
TRBV27	TRBD2	CASSLSGTSGSPDTQYF
TRBV5-1	TRBD2	CASSLRLAGVNNEQFF
TRBV14	TRBD2	CASMWTSGGEQFF
TRBV19	TRBD2	CASSPTGTSIETQYF
TRBV24-1	.	CATSDWGQRAVSGSETQYF
TRBV7-9	TRBD1	CASSWKGATYEQYF
TRBV5-5	.	CASSRSYGTTLSNSPLHF
TRBV6-5	.	CASSPGDLGPRELFF
TRBV19	TRBD1	CATRGIGQPQHF
TRBV19	TRBD1	CASRGTGDIYGYTF
TRBV18	TRBD1	CASSPQGRRKFF
TRBV18	TRBD2	CASSTSGGVSYEQYF
TRBV14	TRBD1	CASSRTGRTYEQYF
TRBV30	TRBD2	CAWSVGLAGKYQETQYF
TRBV19	.	CASSMGFAVNEQFF
TRBV30	TRBD1	CAWSVRGTGVGYTF
TRBV19	TRBD1	CASSTQTGKEKLFF
TRBV7-8	.	CASSLQGYEQYF
TRBV9	TRBD1	CASSVGGTGGKYGYTF
TRBV4-2	TRBD2	CASSQDRLLAGVYNEQFF
TRBV7-3	.	CASSLTGAQETQYF
TRBV14	.	CASSQSPEHQNNSPLHF
TRBV21-1	.	CASSVRTGTSGDSSYEQYF